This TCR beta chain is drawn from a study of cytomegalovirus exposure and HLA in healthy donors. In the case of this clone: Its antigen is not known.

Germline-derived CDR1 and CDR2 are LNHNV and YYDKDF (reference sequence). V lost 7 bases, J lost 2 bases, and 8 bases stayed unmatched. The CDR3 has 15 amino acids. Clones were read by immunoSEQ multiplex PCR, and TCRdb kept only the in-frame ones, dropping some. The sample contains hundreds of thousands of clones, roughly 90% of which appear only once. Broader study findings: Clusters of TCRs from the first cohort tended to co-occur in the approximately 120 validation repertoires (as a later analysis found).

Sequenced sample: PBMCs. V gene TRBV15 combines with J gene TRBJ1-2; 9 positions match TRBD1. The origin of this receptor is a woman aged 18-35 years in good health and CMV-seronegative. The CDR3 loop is CATTKDRGGNYGYTF. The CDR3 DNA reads TGTGCCACCACCAAGGACAGGGGTGGGAACTATGGCTACACCTTC.